Shown below are 20 T cell receptor beta chains from a single sample sequenced in a study of blood T cell repertoires in COVID-19. Generated by immunoSEQ multiplex PCR, the TCRdb table keeps only in-frame clones and is missing some. The sample consists of 200,000 to 250,000 clones, 65% to 85% of them appearing once. Sequencing was done on a sample of peripheral blood. The receptors were sampled from a woman in her 30s with COVID-19, enrolled during active disease.

The V and J genes are TRBV6-1 and TRBJ2-5; 9 nucleotides line up with TRBD1. The germline gives CDR1 MNHNS, CDR2 SASEGT. This CDR3 is 16 amino acids long. The ends lost 4 bases at V and 2 bases at J; junction bases unmatched: 8. The CDR3 DNA sequence: TGTGCCAGCAGTGTCTGGACAGGGGTAGGACAAGAGACCCAGTACTTC. Residues: CASSVWTGVGQETQYF.

The rearrangement uses TRBV10-3 and TRBJ2-3; 11 positions match TRBD1. Germline V lookup: CDR1 ENHRY, CDR2 SYGVKD. This CDR3 has 18 residues. J gave up 0 bases and V 5 bases, and 10 bases lay outside the gene matches. In nucleotides, the CDR3 is TGTGCCATCAGTCGGGACAGGGGGAGCCCGTCTAGCACAGATACGCAGTATTTT. This gives the protein CAISRDRGSPSSTDTQYF.

This sequence joins TRBV5-1 and TRBJ2-1, with TRBD2 matching 9 bases. Trimming at V came to 5 bases and at J to 3 bases, leaving 6 bases not matched to a gene. This CDR3 region has 15 residues. Germline loops: CDR1 SGHRS, CDR2 YFSETQ. In nucleotides, the CDR3 is TGCGCCAGCAGTTTGTTTAGCGGGAGCTACAATGAGCAGTTCTTC. The encoded protein is CASSLFSGSYNEQFF.

DNA for the CDR3: TGTGCCAGCAGTGGACACCTCTCCTACGAGCAGTACTTC. As protein: CASSGHLSYEQYF. The V call is TRBV2, the J call TRBJ2-7; D unclear. The CDR3 length is 13 residues. CDR1 and CDR2 from the germline V gene are SNHLY and FYNNEI. The V end was cut by 4 bases, the J end by 0 bases, with 7 bases between.

The rearrangement joins TRBV27 to TRBJ2-5; D gene ambiguous. Germline CDR1 MNHEY, CDR2 SMNVEV (reference sequence). The ends were cut back, 2 bases at V and 1 base at J, with 8 bases in the middle. The CDR3 totals 14 residues. CDR3 region: CASSLSLSQETQYF. The CDR3 DNA follows: TGTGCCAGCAGTTTAAGTCTATCCCAAGAGACCCAGTACTTC.

The V and J genes are TRBV28 and TRBJ2-5; a possible D gene is TRBD1 (5 bases). The CDR3 is 16 residues long. CDR1 and CDR2 (germline): MDHEN, SYDVKM. V shed 5 bases and J shed 1 base, with 17 bases lying between them. CDR3 sequence: CASSPTASLVQETQYF. Written as DNA, the CDR3 is TGTGCCAGCAGTCCGACAGCGAGCTTGGTCCAAGAGACCCAGTACTTC.

The gene calls are TRBV7-9 and TRBJ1-2; TRBD1 matches 8 bases. CDR1 and CDR2 (germline): SEHNR, FQNEAQ (reference sequence). This CDR3 region has 15 residues. After removal of 5 bases from V and 0 bases from J, the junction contained 5 bases not matched to a gene. CDR3 residues: CASSGRQGSNYGYTF. CDR3 DNA: TGTGCCAGCAGCGGCCGACAGGGGTCTAACTATGGCTACACCTTC.

J is TRBJ2-1 and V is TRBV11-3, with 8 bases matching TRBD2. V shed 5 bases and J 4 bases; nucleotides not matched to a gene: 7. This CDR3 contains 15 residues. In germline, CDR1 is SGHNT, CDR2 YENEEA. The CDR3 DNA follows: TGTGCCAGCAGCCCCCGACGGGGGGGATACAATGAGCAGTTCTTC. Protein product: CASSPRRGGYNEQFF.

V is TRBV30 and J is TRBJ1-2, with TRBD1 as a possible D gene (6 bases). Germline V CDR1 and CDR2: GTSNPN, SVGIG (reference sequence). V gave up 3 bases and J gave up 1 base, with 6 bases separating them. This CDR3 region has 12 residues. Here the CDR3 reads CAWRQGNYGYTF. CDR3 sequence (DNA): TGTGCCTGGAGACAGGGTAACTATGGCTACACCTTC.

The V call is TRBV9, the J call TRBJ2-7; TRBD2 matches 8 bases. The V gene end was trimmed by 0 bases and the J gene end by 7 bases; junction bases not matched to a gene: 6. Germline V gene sequence: CDR1 SGDLS, CDR2 YYNGEE. CDR3 size: 14 residues. CDR3: CASSVGGSGTEQYF. CDR3 in DNA: TGTGCCAGCAGCGTAGGGGGTAGCGGGACAGAGCAGTACTTC.

V and J are TRBV7-2 and TRBJ2-2; D possibly corresponds to TRBD1 (5 bases). Germline V gene sequence: CDR1 SGHTA, CDR2 FQGNSA. Trimming removed 3 bases at V and 4 bases at J, with 9 bases between. CDR3 length equals 14 residues. CDR3 nucleotide sequence: TGTGCCAGCAGCTTTAGGGGCGGCACCGGGGAGCTGTTTTTT. This translates into CASSFRGGTGELFF.

The gene calls are TRBV9 and TRBJ1-1; D not resolved. V was shortened by 0 bases and J by 2 bases, with 14 bases between the two germline ends. Germline V gene sequence: CDR1 SGDLS, CDR2 YYNGEE. The CDR3 totals 16 residues. CDR3 nucleotides: TGTGCCAGCAGCGTAGGCCCCGGGGAGGGAAACACTGAAGCTTTCTTT. It yields the protein CASSVGPGEGNTEAFF.

This clone appeared a single time. CDR3 DNA: TGCGCCAGCAGCTCTGGACAGGCGGCCCATAATGAAAAACTGTTTTTT. Translated: CASSSGQAAHNEKLFF. This rearrangement joins TRBV5-1 to TRBJ1-4, with 7 bases identical to TRBD1. The J segment lost 4 bases and the V segment lost 3 bases, leaving 9 bases of the junction unmatched. CDR3 length equals 16 residues. Germline V gene lookup returns CDR1 SGHRS and CDR2 YFSETQ.

The chain carries TRBV29-1 and TRBJ1-1, with TRBD1 identical over 7 bases. Germline assignment: CDR1 SQVTM and CDR2 ANQGSEA. The CDR3 is 14 amino acids. V lost 5 bases to trimming and J lost 0 bases; unmatched junction nucleotides: 6. The CDR3 nucleotides read TGCAGCGTTACTCGGACAGGCTTGAACACTGAAGCTTTCTTT. Translated: CSVTRTGLNTEAFF.

The rearrangement joins TRBV6-2 or TRBV6-3 to TRBJ2-1, with D possibly matching TRBD2 (6 bases). Looked up from germline, CDR1 is MNHEY and CDR2 is SVGEGT. V lost 2 bases and J lost 1, with 6 bases in between. CDR3 size: 14 residues. CDR3 DNA: TGTGCCAGCAGTTACAGCGGGTCCTACAATGAGCAGTTCTTC. This codes for CASSYSGSYNEQFF.

The chain couples TRBV12-3 or TRBV12-4 to TRBJ1-2; D unresolved. V lost 3 bases and J 5 bases, leaving 7 bases between the germline ends. The CDR3 is 12 residues long. The CDR3 DNA reads as TGTGCCAGCAGTTTCTCGGGGTATGGCTACACCTTC. As protein: CASSFSGYGYTF.

This chain links TRBV6-6 with TRBJ1-5; unclear D gene. The length of the CDR3 is 17 residues. The germline V gene has CDR1 MNHNY and CDR2 SVGAGI (reference sequence). Trimming took off 5 bases at V and 0 bases at J, with 17 bases between the two ends. The CDR3 DNA reads as TGTGCCAGCAGTCACCCCCCGGCGGTGGATAGCAATCAGCCCCAGCATTTT. This gives the protein CASSHPPAVDSNQPQHF.

The V gene is TRBV21-1, the J gene TRBJ1-2; the table's TRBD1 call for D was not verified on the DNA. TRBV21-1 is tagged as a pseudogene. The CDR3 has 18 residues. The chain's CDR3 is CASTYLRDRGPTNYGYTF. The CDR3 DNA sequence: TGTGCCAGCACCTACCTCCGGGACAGGGGTCCCACTAACTATGGCTACACCTTC.

The genes are TRBV29-1 and TRBJ2-3; weak D call: TRBD1 (5 bases). Trimming cost V 4 bases and J 2 bases, with 13 bases left between them. The CDR3 consists of 14 residues. The germline V gene encodes CDR1 SQVTM and CDR2 ANQGSEA. The CDR3 here is CSVGVDRNTDTQYF. CDR3 in DNA: TGCAGCGTTGGGGTTGACAGAAACACAGATACGCAGTATTTT.

The chain joins TRBV5-1 to TRBJ1-5, with 11 bases aligning to TRBD1. The CDR3 has 15 amino acids. The ends lost 4 bases at V and 6 bases at J; junction bases unmatched: 6. CDR1 SGHRS and CDR2 YFSETQ come from the germline V gene. CDR3 bases: TGCGCCAGCAGCCTCGGGACAGGGGGGGGTCAGCCCCAGCATTTT. Protein: CASSLGTGGGQPQHF.